These T cell receptor beta chains were read from a single sample in a study of OX40 agonist ivuxolimab in advanced cancers. The data were produced by immunoSEQ multiplex PCR, yet TCRdb's version contains in-frame clones alone and is incomplete. This table has 30,000 to 50,000 clones, around 89% appearing once. Sequencing was performed on CD4+ or CD8+ T cells sorted from blood, taken in a trial of the OX40 agonist ivuxolimab. These receptors originate from an adult with an advanced solid tumor such as melanoma, head and neck, liver or kidney cancer. CDR3s include the opening cysteine and the closing phenylalanine or tryptophan. The order of the fields is V gene, clone size, D gene, J gene, CDR3 protein, CDR3 DNA. The D gene is left open where the match is weak. A row's size may be missing; if present it is once, few, many or a size class.

>TRBV6-6|NA|NA|TRBJ1-1
CASSYAGNTEAFF
TGTGCCAGCAGTTACGCGGGTAACACTGAAGCTTTCTTT
>TRBV25-1|once|TRBD1|TRBJ2-7
CASRKPGQTYEQYF
TGTGCCAGCAGGAAACCGGGACAGACGTACGAGCAGTACTTC
>TRBV5-1|NA|NA|TRBJ2-2
CASSPGQLNTGELFF
TGCGCCAGCAGCCCCGGACAGCTCAACACCGGGGAGCTGTTTTTT
>TRBV21-1|NA|NA|TRBJ1-5
CASSSAGHPLGNQPQHF
TGTGCCAGCAGCTCTGCGGGCCACCCATTGGGCAATCAGCCCCAGCATTTT
>TRBV5-6|NA|NA|TRBJ1-2
CASSLAVGSGGYTF
TGTGCCAGCAGCTTGGCCGTGGGGTCGGGCGGCTACACCTTC
>TRBV4-2|NA|TRBD1|TRBJ1-1
CASSRQGVRETEAFF
TGTGCCAGCAGCCGACAGGGGGTGAGGGAGACTGAAGCTTTCTTT
>TRBV28|once|TRBD1|TRBJ1-2
CASSHARGRGPTYGYTF
TGTGCCAGCAGTCATGCCAGGGGGCGAGGGCCTACCTATGGCTACACCTTC
>TRBV4-1|NA|NA|TRBJ1-2
CASSQAEQHTANYGYTF
TGCGCCAGCAGCCAAGCGGAACAGCACACCGCTAACTATGGCTACACCTTC
>TRBV25-1|NA|NA|TRBJ2-1
CASRSTLYNEQFF
TGTGCCAGCCGTTCGACTCTTTACAATGAGCAGTTCTTC
>TRBV12-2|once|NA|TRBJ2-7
CASRFLGWDSYEQYF
TGTGCAAGTCGCTTCCTGGGTTGGGATTCCTACGAGCAGTACTTC
>TRBV11-1|NA|NA|TRBJ1-1
CASSLLGQTNTEAFF
TGTGCCAGCAGCTTATTGGGACAAACGAACACTGAAGCTTTCTTT
>TRBV9|NA|NA|TRBJ1-3
CASSDDRTRSGNTIYF
TGTGCCAGCAGCGACGACAGGACCCGCTCTGGAAACACCATATATTTT
>TRBV5-1|once|NA|TRBJ1-6
CASSFSRGTSLSSPSSPLHF
TGCGCCAGCAGCTTTTCGCGGGGAACCTCACTTAGTTCACCGAGTTCACCCCTCCACTTT
>TRBV7-9|NA|NA|TRBJ2-6
CASSAGGANVLTF
TGTGCCAGCAGCGCAGGTGGGGCCAACGTCCTGACTTTC
>TRBV7-2|NA|NA|TRBJ1-1
CASSSRGRFFGGNTEAFF
TGTGCCAGCAGCTCTAGGGGCAGGTTCTTCGGTGGGAACACTGAAGCTTTCTTT
>TRBV28|NA|NA|TRBJ1-2
CASSLLRRAKGYTF
TGTGCCAGCAGTTTATTGAGGAGGGCTAAAGGCTACACCTTC
>TRBV4-3|NA|NA|TRBJ2-3
CASSQGGSRGGTNTQYF
TGCGCCAGCAGCCAAGGAGGGTCTAGGGGGGGTACTAATACGCAGTATTTT
>TRBV9|NA|NA|TRBJ2-2
CASSVQGNTGELFF
TGTGCCAGCAGCGTACAGGGTAACACCGGGGAGCTGTTTTTT
>TRBV7-2|NA|NA|TRBJ2-7
CASSLRGLNYEQYF
TGTGCCAGCAGCTTGAGGGGCCTGAACTACGAGCAGTACTTC
>TRBV18|once|TRBD1|TRBJ2-7
CASSPGQGTPYEQYF
TGTGCCAGCTCACCCGGACAGGGAACGCCCTACGAGCAGTACTTC
>TRBV28|NA|NA|TRBJ2-3
CASTSVGGLGPDTQYF
TGTGCCAGCACTTCGGTAGGGGGTCTAGGTCCAGATACGCAGTATTTT
>TRBV19|NA|NA|TRBJ1-4
CASSIRLIGSLGKLFF
TGTGCCAGTAGTATTAGGCTGATTGGGAGTTTGGGAAAACTGTTTTTT
>TRBV5-6|NA|NA|TRBJ2-7
CASSLPGTPKSEQYF
TGTGCCAGCAGCTTGCCCGGGACCCCGAAAAGCGAGCAGTACTTC